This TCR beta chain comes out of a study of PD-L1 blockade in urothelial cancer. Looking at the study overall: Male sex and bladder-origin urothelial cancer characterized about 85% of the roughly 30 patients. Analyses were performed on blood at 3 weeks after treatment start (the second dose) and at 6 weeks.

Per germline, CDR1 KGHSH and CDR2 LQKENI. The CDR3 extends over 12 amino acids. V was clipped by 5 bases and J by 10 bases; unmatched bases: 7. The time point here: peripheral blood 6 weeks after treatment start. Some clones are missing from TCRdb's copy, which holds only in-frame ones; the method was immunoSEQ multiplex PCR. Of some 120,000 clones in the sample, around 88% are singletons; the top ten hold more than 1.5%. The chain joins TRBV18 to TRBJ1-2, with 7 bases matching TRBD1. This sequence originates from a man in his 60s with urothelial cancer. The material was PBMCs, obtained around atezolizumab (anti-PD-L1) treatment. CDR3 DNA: TGTGCCAGCTCAGTCGGGACAGAGGACTACACCTTC. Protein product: CASSVGTEDYTF.